This paragraph covers one TCR beta chain sequence. Antigen unknown. These data originate in a study of T cell repertoires in cytomegalovirus infection. Whole-study findings and limits: HLA-C-restricted CMV-specific TCR beta clonotypes prevailed in the ex vivo response. Of the TCR beta families, the public ones yielded a cumulative frequency that identified carriers of CMV plus the relevant HLA.

The V end lost 11 bases, the J end lost 5 bases, and 16 bases lay between the germline ends. Germline V gene data show CDR1 as ENHRY and CDR2 as SYGVKD. This CDR3 spans 13 amino acids. TCRdb reanalysed the reads using MiXCR and keeps one entry per CDR3 protein. This sample yields some 700,000 distinct CDR3 sequences, of which 35% are seen a single time; under 3% belongs to the top ten. What was sequenced was PBMCs. V and J are TRBV10-3 and TRBJ1-5; no clear D gene. The clonotype was recovered from a human donor in good health (CMV status not recorded). Some clones in this sample may be carry-over from other donors' samples. As DNA, the CDR3 is TGTGCCTCTGCGTCTGCCCATGATCAGCCCCAGCATTTT. As protein: CASASAHDQPQHF.